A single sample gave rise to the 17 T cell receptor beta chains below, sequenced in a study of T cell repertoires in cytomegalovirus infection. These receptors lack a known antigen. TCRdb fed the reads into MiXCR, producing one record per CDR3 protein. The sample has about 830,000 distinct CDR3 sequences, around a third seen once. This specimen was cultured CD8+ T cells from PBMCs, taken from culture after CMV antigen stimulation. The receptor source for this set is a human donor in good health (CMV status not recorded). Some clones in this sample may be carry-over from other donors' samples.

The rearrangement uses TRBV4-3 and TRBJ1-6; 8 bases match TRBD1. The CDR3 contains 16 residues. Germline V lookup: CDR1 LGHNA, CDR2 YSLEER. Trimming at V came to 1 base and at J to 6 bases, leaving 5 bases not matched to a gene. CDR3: CASSQVIQGGNSPLHF. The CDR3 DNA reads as TGCGCCAGCAGCCAAGTGATACAGGGGGGTAATTCACCCCTCCACTTT.

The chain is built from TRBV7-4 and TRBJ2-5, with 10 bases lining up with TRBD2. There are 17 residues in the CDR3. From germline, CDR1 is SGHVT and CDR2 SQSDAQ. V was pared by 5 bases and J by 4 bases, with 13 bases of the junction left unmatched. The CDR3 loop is CASSTNVGTSDVETQYF. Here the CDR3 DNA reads TGTGCCAGCAGCACGAATGTCGGGACTAGCGATGTAGAGACCCAGTACTTC.

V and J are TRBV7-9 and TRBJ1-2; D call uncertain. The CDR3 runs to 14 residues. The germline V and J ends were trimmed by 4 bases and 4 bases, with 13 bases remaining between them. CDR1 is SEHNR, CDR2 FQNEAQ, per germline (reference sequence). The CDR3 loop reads CASSSRAAFYGYTF. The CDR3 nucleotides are TGTGCCAGCAGCTCCCGGGCCGCTTTCTATGGCTACACCTTC.

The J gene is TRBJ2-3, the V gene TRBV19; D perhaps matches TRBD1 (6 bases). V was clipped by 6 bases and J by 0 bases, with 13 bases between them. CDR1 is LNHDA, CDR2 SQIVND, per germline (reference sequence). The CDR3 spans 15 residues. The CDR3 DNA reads TGTGCCAGTAGGAGACGACAGGTTAGCACAGATACGCAGTATTTT. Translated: CASRRRQVSTDTQYF.

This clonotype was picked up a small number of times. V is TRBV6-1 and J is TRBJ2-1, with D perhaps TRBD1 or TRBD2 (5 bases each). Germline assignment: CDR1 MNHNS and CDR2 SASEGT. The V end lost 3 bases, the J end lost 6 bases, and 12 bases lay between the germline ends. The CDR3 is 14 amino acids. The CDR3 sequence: CASSEGPATNEQFF. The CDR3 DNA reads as TGTGCCAGCAGTGAGGGACCGGCCACCAATGAGCAGTTCTTC.

For the CDR3, the DNA is TGTGCCATCAGTGAGTCTGCGGTGTACGAGCAGTACTTC. It yields the protein CAISESAVYEQYF. The V and J genes are TRBV10-3 and TRBJ2-7; D is unresolved. Germline loops: CDR1 ENHRY, CDR2 SYGVKD. Trimming left V 0 bases short and J 4 bases short, with 7 bases between. The CDR3 is 13 amino acids.

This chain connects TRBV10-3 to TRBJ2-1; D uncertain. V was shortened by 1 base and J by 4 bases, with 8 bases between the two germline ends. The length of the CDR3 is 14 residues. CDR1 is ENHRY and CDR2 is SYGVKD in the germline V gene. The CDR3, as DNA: TGTGCCATCAGTGAGTTTTCTCATTACAATGAGCAGTTCTTC. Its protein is CAISEFSHYNEQFF.

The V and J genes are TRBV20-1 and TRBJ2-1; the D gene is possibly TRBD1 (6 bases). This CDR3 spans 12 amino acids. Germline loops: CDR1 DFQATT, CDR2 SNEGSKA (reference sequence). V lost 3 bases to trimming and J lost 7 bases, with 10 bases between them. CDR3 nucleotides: TGCAGTGCTAGGGGGGACACGAATGAGCAGTTCTTC. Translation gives CSARGDTNEQFF.

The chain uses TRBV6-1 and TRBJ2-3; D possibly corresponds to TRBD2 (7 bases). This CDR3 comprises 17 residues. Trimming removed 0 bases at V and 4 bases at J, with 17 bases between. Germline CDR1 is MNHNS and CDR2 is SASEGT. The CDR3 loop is CASSEARRGGQSDTQYF. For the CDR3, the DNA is TGTGCCAGCAGTGAAGCACGGAGGGGGGGCCAGTCAGATACGCAGTATTTT.

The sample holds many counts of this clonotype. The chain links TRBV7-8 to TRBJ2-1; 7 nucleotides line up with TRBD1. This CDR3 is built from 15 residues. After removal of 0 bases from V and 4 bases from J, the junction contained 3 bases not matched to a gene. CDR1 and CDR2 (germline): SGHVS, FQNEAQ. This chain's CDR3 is CASSLAQGNYNEQFF. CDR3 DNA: TGTGCCAGCAGCTTAGCACAGGGGAATTACAATGAGCAGTTCTTC.

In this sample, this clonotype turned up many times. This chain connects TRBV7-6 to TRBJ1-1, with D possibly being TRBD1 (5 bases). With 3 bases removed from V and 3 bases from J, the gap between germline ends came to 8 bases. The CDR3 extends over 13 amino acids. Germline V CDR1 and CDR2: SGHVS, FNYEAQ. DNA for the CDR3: TGTGCCAGCAGCTTGGGGGGAGACACTGAAGCTTTCTTT. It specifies CASSLGGDTEAFF.

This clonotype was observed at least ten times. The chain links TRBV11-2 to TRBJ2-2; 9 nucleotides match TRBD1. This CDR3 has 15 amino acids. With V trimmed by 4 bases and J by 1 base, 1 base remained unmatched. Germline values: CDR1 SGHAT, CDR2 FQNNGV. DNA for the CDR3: TGTGCCAGCAGCTCGGACAGGGGGAACACCGGGGAGCTGTTTTTT. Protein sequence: CASSSDRGNTGELFF.

CDR3 sequence (DNA): TGTGCCAGCAGCTCGGACATGGAGGTAGAAGCTTTCTTT. It yields the protein CASSSDMEVEAFF. The rearrangement joins TRBV7-6 to TRBJ1-1, with D maybe TRBD1 (5 bases). Germline loops: CDR1 SGHVS, CDR2 FNYEAQ. The CDR3 extends over 13 amino acids. V shed 4 bases and J shed 8 bases, with 14 bases lying between them.

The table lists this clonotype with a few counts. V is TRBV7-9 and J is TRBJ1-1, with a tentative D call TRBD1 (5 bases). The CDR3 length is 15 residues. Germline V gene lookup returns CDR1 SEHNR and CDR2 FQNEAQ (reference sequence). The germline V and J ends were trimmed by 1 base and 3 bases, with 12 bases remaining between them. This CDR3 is CASSLVREEYTEAFF. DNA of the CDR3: TGTGCCAGCAGCTTAGTCAGGGAAGAATACACTGAAGCTTTCTTT.

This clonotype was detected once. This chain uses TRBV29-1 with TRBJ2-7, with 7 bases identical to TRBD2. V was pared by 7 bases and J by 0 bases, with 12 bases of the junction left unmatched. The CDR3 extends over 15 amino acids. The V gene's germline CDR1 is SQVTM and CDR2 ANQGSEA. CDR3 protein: CSAITRDYSSYEQYV. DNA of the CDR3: TGCAGCGCTATTACCCGGGACTACAGCTCCTACGAGCAGTACGTC.

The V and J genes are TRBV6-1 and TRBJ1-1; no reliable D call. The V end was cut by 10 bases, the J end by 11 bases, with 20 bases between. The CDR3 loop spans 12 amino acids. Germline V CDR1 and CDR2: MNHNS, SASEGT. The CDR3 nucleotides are TGTGCCACCGGTAGGACTTACCTTTGGGCTTTCTTT. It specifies CATGRTYLWAFF.

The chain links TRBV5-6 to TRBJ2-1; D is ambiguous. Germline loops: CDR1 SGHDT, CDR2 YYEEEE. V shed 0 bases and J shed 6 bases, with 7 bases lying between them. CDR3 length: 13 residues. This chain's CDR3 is CASSLVSSNEQFF. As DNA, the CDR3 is TGTGCCAGCAGCTTGGTGTCTAGCAATGAGCAGTTCTTC. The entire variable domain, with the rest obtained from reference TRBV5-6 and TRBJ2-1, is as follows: DAGVTQSPTHLIKTRGQQVTLRCSPKSGHDTVSWYQQALGQGPQFIFQYYEEEERQRGNFPDRFSGHQFPNYSSELNVNALLLGDSALYLCASSLVSSNEQFFGPGTRLTVL.